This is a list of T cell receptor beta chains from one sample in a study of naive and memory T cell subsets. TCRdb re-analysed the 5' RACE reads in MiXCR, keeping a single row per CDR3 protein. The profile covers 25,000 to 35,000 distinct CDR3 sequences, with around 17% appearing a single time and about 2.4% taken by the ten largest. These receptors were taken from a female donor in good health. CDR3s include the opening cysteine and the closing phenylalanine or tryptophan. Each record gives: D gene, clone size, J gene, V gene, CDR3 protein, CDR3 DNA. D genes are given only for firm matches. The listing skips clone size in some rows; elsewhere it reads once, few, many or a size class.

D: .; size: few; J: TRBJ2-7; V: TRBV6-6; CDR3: CASSSGTDYEQYF; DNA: TGTGCCAGCAGTTCCGGGACGGACTACGAGCAGTACTTC
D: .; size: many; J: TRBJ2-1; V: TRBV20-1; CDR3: CSARKGGLEQFF; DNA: TGCAGTGCTAGAAAGGGAGGTCTTGAGCAGTTCTTC
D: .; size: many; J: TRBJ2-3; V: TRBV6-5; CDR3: CASSYSWRDTQYF; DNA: TGTGCCAGCAGTTACTCATGGCGAGATACGCAGTATTTT
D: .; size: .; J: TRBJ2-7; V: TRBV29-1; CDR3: CSVAVGARVYEQYF; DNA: TGCAGCGTAGCTGTCGGGGCCCGAGTCTACGAGCAGTACTTC
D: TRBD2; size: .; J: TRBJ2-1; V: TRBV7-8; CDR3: CASSLTGLAGGYNEQFF; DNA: TGTGCCAGCAGCTTAACCGGACTAGCGGGGGGTTACAATGAGCAGTTCTTC
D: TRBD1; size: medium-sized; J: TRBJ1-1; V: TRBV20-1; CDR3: CSLRETGGVGTEAFF; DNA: TGCAGCCTACGGGAGACAGGGGGCGTCGGCACTGAAGCTTTCTTT
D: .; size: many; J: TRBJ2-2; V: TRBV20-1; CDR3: CSARSPGLNTGELFF; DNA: TGCAGTGCTAGAAGTCCGGGACTTAACACCGGGGAGCTGTTTTTT
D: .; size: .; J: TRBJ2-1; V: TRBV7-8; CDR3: CASNPQGRLGEQFF; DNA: TGTGCCAGCAACCCCCAGGGGAGGCTGGGGGAGCAGTTCTTC
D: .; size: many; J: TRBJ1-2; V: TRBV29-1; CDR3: CSVQAAHGYTF; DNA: TGCAGCGTACAGGCTGCCCATGGCTACACCTTC
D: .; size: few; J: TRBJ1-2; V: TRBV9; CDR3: CASSVVAANYGYTF; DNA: TGTGCCAGCAGCGTAGTGGCAGCTAACTATGGCTACACCTTC
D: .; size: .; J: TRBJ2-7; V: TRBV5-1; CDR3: CASSLVGAANEQYF; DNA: TGCGCCAGCAGCTTAGTGGGTGCAGCTAACGAGCAGTACTTC
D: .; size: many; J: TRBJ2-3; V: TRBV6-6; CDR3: CASRDSTDTQYF; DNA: TGTGCCAGCAGGGACTCCACAGATACGCAGTATTTT
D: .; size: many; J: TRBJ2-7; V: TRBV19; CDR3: CASRGEIPTKEQYF; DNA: TGTGCCAGTAGGGGAGAGATACCTACGAAGGAGCAGTACTTC
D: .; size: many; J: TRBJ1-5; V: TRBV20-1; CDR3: CSARDHDRGQPQHF; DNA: TGCAGTGCTAGAGATCATGATAGGGGTCAGCCCCAGCATTTT
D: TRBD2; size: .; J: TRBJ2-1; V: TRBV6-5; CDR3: CASSSGLAGGFLPIEQFF; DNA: TGTGCCAGCAGTTCGGGACTAGCGGGGGGGTTCTTACCCATTGAGCAGTTCTTC
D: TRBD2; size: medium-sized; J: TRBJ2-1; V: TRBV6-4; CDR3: CASSERGDSYNEQFF; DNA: TGTGCCAGCAGTGAGCGGGGGGACTCCTACAATGAGCAGTTCTTC
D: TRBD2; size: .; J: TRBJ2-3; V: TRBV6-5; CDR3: CASSPPLAGGTDTQYF; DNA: TGTGCCAGCAGTCCCCCCCTAGCGGGGGGCACAGATACGCAGTATTTT
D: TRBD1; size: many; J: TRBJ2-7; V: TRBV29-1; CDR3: CSVEVQGVPYEQYF; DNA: TGCAGCGTTGAAGTCCAGGGGGTTCCCTACGAGCAGTACTTC
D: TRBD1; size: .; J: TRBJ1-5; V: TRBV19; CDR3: CASSMGQTFGNQPQHF; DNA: TGTGCCAGTAGTATGGGACAGACCTTTGGTAATCAGCCCCAGCATTTT
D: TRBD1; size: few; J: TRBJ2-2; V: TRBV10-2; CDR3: CASSESPTGGGELFF; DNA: TGCGCCAGCAGTGAGTCCCCGACAGGGGGCGGGGAGCTGTTTTTT
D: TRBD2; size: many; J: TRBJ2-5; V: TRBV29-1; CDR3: CSARLADQETQYF; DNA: TGCAGCGCAAGACTAGCGGACCAAGAGACCCAGTACTTC
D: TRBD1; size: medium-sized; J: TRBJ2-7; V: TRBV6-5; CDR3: CASSYSPGTAYEQYF; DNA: TGTGCCAGCAGTTACTCGCCCGGGACAGCCTACGAGCAGTACTTC
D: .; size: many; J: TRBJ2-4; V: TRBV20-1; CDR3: CSATQSGIAKNIQYF; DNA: TGCAGTGCTACCCAGTCGGGAATAGCCAAAAACATTCAGTACTTC
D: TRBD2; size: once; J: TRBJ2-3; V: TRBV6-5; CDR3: CASSYLTGTSGARTDTQYF; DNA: TGTGCCAGCAGTTACTTAACCGGGACTAGCGGGGCCCGCACAGATACGCAGTATTTT
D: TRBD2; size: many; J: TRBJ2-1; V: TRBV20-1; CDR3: CSARNPRLAEKNEQFF; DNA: TGCAGTGCTAGAAATCCACGGCTAGCGGAGAAAAATGAGCAGTTCTTC
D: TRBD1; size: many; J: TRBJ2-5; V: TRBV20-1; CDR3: CSAPGRGETQYF; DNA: TGCAGTGCCCCCGGCAGGGGGGAGACCCAGTACTTC
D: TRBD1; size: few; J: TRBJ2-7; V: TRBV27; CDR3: CASSAGQGAYEQYF; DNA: TGTGCCAGCAGCGCGGGACAGGGGGCATACGAGCAGTACTTC
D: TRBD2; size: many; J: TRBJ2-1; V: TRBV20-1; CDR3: CSAKAPWTSGESSYNEQFF; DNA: TGCAGTGCCAAGGCCCCCTGGACTAGCGGGGAAAGCTCCTACAATGAGCAGTTCTTC
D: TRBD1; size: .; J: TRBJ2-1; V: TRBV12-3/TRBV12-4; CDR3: CASSLGQGALGKFF; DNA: TGTGCCAGCAGTCTGGGGCAGGGGGCCCTTGGCAAGTTCTTC
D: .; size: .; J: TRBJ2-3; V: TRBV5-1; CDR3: CASSLDGGATDTQYF; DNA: TGCGCCAGCAGCTTGGATGGAGGGGCGACAGATACGCAGTATTTT
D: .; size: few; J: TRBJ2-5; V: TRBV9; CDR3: CASSVLPGAKETQYF; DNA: TGTGCCAGCAGCGTCCTCCCGGGGGCGAAAGAGACCCAGTACTTC
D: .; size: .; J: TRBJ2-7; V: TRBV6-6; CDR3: CASSYGAGYEQYF; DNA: TGTGCCAGCAGTTATGGTGCGGGGTACGAGCAGTACTTC
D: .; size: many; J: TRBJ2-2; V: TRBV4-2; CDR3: CASSQGARGANTGELFF; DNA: TGTGCCAGCAGCCAAGGGGCAAGGGGGGCGAACACCGGGGAGCTGTTTTTT
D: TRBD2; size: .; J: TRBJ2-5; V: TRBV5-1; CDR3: CASSTGTSGVETQYF; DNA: TGCGCCAGCAGCACCGGGACTAGCGGGGTAGAGACCCAGTACTTC
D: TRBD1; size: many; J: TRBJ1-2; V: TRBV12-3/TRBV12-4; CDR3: CASTIAQGASGYTF; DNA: TGTGCCAGCACCATCGCACAGGGGGCAAGTGGCTACACCTTC
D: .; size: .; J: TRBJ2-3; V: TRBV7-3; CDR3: CASSLNALGSTDTQYF; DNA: TGTGCCAGCAGCTTAAATGCGTTAGGGTCCACAGATACGCAGTATTTT
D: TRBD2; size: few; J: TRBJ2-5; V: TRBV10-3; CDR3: CAAGGETQYF; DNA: TGTGCAGCGGGGGGAGAGACCCAGTACTTC
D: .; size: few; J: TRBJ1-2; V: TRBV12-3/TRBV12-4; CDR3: CASSLEGVNGYTF; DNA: TGTGCCAGCAGTTTAGAGGGGGTGAATGGCTACACCTTC
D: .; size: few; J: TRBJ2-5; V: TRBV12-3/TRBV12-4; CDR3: CASSFKGLETQYF; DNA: TGTGCCAGCAGTTTTAAGGGTTTGGAGACCCAGTACTTC
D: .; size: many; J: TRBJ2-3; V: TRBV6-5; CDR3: CASSYERATAGDTQYF; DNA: TGTGCCAGCAGTTACGAGCGGGCGACGGCCGGAGATACGCAGTATTTT
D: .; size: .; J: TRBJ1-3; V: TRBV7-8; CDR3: CASSLARGPNSGNTIYF; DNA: TGTGCCAGCAGCTTAGCGCGGGGACCGAACTCTGGAAACACCATATATTTT
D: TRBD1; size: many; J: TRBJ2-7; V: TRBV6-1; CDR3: CASSGDRAYEQYF; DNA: TGTGCCAGCAGTGGGGACAGAGCCTACGAGCAGTACTTC
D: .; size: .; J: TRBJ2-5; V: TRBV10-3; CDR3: CAISEITGAQRETQYF; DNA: TGTGCCATCAGTGAGATCACGGGGGCCCAAAGAGAGACCCAGTACTTC
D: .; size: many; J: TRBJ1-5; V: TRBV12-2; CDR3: CASRLPKEPTGNCGRSNQPQHF; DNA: TGTGCAAGTCGCTTACCAAAGGAACCAACAGGGAATTGCGGGAGGAGCAATCAGCCCCAGCATTTT
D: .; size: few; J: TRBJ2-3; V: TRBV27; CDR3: CASSLSGSTDTQYF; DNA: TGTGCCAGCAGTTTGTCTGGGAGCACAGATACGCAGTATTTT
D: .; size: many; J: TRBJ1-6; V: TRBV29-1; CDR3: CSVGWDSPLHF; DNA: TGCAGCGTTGGTTGGGATTCACCCCTCCACTTT
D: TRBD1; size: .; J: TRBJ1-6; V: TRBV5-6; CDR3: CASSFSGTGGYSPLHF; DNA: TGTGCCAGCAGCTTCTCCGGGACAGGGGGTTACTCACCCCTCCACTTT
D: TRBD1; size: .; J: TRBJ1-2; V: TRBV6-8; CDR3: CASSYSRDRENYGYTF; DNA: TGTGCCAGCAGTTACTCCCGGGACAGGGAAAACTATGGCTACACCTTC
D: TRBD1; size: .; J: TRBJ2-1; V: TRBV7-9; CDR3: CASSGPGQGKYNEQFF; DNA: TGTGCCAGCAGCGGACCGGGACAGGGAAAATACAATGAGCAGTTCTTC
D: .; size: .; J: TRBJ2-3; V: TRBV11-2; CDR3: CASSLEVRAGTDTQYF; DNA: TGTGCCAGCAGCTTAGAAGTTCGGGCAGGGACAGATACGCAGTATTTT
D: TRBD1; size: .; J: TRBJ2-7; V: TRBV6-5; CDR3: CASSYTMTGGEQYF; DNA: TGTGCCAGCAGTTACACCATGACAGGGGGCGAGCAGTACTTC
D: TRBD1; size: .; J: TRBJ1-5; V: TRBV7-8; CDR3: CASSLAWDRGHDQPQHF; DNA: TGTGCCAGCAGCTTAGCCTGGGACAGGGGGCACGATCAGCCCCAGCATTTT
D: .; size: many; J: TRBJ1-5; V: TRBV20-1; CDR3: CSARDEAIANQPQHF; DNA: TGCAGTGCTAGAGATGAAGCTATAGCCAATCAGCCCCAGCATTTT
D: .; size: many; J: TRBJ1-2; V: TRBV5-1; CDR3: CASSLDRAGRGFGYTF; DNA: TGCGCCAGCAGCTTGGATCGGGCAGGACGCGGGTTCGGCTACACCTTC
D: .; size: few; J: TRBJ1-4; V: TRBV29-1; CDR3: CSVEGTHSNEKLFF; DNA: TGCAGCGTTGAAGGAACCCACTCTAATGAAAAACTGTTTTTT
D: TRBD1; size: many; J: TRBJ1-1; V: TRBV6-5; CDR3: CASSYRGTAPEAFF; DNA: TGTGCCAGCAGTTACCGAGGGACAGCACCTGAAGCTTTCTTT
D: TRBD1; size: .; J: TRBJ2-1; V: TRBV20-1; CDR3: CSAVRQGGNNEQFF; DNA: TGCAGTGCTGTCCGACAGGGGGGGAACAATGAGCAGTTCTTC
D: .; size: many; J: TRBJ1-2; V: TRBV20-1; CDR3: CSARFEGINYGYTF; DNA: TGCAGTGCGCGGTTCGAGGGGATAAACTATGGCTACACCTTC